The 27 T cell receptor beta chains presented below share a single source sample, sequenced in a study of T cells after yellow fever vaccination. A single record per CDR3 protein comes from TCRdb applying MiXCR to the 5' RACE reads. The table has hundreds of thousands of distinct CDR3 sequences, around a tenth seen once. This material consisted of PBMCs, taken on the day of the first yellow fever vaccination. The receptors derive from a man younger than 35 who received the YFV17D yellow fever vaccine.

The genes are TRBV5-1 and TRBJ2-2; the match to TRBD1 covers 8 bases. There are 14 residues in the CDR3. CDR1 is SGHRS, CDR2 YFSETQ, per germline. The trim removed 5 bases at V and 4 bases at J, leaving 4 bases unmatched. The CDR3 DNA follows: TGCGCCAGCAGTGGGACAGGATTCACCGGGGAGCTGTTTTTT. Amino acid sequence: CASSGTGFTGELFF.

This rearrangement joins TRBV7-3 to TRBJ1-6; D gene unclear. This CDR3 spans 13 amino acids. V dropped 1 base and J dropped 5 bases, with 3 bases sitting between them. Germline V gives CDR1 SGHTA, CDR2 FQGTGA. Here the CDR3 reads CASSLRDNSPLHF. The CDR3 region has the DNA TGTGCCAGCAGCTTAAGAGATAATTCACCCCTCCACTTT.

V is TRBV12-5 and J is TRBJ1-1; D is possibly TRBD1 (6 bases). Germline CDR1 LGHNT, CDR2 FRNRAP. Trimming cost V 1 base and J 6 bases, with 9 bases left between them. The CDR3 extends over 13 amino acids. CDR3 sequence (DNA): TGTGCTAGTGGTTTGGAACAGGGCGCTGAAGCTTTCTTT. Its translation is CASGLEQGAEAFF.

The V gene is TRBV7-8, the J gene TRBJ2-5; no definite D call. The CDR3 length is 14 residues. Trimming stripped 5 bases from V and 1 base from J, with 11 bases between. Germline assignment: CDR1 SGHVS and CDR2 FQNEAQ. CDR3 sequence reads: CASSAMTSQETQYF. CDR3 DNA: TGTGCCAGCAGCGCCATGACATCCCAAGAGACCCAGTACTTC.

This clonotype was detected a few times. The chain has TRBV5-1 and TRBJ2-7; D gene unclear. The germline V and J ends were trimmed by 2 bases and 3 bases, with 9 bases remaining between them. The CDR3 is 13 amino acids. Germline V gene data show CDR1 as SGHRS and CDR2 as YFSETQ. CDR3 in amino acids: CASSFGRNYEQYF. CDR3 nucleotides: TGCGCCAGCAGCTTTGGCAGGAACTACGAGCAGTACTTC.

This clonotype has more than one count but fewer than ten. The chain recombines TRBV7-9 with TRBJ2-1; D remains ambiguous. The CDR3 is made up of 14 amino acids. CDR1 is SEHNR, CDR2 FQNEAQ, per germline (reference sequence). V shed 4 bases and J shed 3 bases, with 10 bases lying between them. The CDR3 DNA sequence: TGTGCCAGCAGCTCATCGGGTAGCTACAATGAGCAGTTCTTC. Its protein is CASSSSGSYNEQFF.

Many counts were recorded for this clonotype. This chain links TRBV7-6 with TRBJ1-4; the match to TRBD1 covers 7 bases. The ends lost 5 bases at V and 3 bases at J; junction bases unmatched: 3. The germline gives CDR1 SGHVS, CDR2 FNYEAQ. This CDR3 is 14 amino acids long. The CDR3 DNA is TGTGCCAGCAGCCCCGGGACAGCTAATGAAAAACTGTTTTTT. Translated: CASSPGTANEKLFF.

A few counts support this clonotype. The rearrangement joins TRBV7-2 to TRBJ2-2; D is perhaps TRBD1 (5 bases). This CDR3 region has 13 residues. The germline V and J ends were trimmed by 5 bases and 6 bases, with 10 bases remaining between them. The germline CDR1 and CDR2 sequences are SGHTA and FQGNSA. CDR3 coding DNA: TGTGCCAGCAGCGCAGGGATCCCCGGGGAGCTGTTTTTT. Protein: CASSAGIPGELFF.

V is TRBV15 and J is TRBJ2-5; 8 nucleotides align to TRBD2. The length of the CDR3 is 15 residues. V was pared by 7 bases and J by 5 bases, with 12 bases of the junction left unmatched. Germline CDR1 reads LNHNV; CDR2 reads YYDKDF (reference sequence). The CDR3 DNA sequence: TGTGCCACCAAAGGAGGGCGGGGGGCTGGGGAGACCCAGTACTTC. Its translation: CATKGGRGAGETQYF.

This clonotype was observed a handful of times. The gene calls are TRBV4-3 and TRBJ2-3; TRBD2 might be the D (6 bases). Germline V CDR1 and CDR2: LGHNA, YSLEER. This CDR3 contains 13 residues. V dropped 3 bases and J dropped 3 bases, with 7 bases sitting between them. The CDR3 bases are TGCGCCAGCAGCCACGGGACTACAGATACGCAGTATTTT. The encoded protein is CASSHGTTDTQYF.

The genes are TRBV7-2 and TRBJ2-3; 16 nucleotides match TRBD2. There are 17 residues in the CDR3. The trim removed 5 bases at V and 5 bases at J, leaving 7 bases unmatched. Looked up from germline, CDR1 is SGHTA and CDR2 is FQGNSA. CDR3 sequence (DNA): TGTGCCAGCAGCGCGGGACTAGCGGGGGGGCGGGGAGATACGCAGTATTTT. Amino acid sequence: CASSAGLAGGRGDTQYF.

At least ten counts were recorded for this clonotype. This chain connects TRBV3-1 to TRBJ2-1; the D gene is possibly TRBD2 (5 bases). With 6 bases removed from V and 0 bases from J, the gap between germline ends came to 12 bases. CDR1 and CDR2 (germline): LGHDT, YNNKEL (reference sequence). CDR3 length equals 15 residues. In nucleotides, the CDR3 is TGTGCCAGCAGTGCCGCTAGCTTCTCCTACAATGAGCAGTTCTTC. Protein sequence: CASSAASFSYNEQFF.

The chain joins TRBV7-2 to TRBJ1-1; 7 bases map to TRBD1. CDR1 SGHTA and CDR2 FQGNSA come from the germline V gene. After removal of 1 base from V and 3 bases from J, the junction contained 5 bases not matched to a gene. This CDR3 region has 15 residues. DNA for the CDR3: TGTGCCAGCAGCTTAGTGACAGGGTCCCACACTGAAGCTTTCTTT. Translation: CASSLVTGSHTEAFF.

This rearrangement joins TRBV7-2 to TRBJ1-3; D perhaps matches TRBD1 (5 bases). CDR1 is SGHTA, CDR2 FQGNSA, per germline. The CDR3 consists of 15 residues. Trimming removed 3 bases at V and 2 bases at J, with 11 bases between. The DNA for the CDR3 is TGTGCCAGCAGCTTTTCCGGGACTACTGGAAACACCATATATTTT. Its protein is CASSFSGTTGNTIYF.

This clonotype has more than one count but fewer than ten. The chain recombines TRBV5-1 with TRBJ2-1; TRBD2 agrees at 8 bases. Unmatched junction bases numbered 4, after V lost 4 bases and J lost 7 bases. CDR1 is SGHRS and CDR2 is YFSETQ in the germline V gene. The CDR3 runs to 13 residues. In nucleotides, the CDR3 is TGCGCCAGCAGCGTCGGGGGGGGTAATGAGCAGTTCTTC. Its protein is CASSVGGGNEQFF.

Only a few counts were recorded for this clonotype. CDR3 DNA sequence: TGTGCCAGTAGTCTACAGGGTATGAACGAGCAGTACTTC. This gives the protein CASSLQGMNEQYF. This chain links TRBV19 with TRBJ2-7; possibly TRBD1 for D (6 bases). The V end was cut by 5 bases, the J end by 5 bases, with 13 bases between. The CDR3 contains 13 residues. Germline loops: CDR1 LNHDA, CDR2 SQIVND (reference sequence).

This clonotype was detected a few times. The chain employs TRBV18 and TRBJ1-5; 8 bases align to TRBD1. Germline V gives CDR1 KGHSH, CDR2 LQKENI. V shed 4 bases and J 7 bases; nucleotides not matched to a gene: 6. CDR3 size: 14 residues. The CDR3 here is CASSRNRGDQPQHF. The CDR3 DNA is TGTGCCAGCTCACGGAACAGGGGGGACCAGCCCCAGCATTTT.

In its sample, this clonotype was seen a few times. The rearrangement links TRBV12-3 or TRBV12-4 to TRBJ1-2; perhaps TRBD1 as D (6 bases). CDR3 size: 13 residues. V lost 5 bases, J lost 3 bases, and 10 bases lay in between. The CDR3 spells CASSPGQHYGYTF. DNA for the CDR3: TGTGCCAGCAGTCCGGGACAACACTATGGCTACACCTTC.

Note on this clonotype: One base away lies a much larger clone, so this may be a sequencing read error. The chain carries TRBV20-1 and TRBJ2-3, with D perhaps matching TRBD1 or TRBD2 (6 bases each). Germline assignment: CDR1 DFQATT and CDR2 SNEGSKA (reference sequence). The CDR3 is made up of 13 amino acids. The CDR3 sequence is CCARGESTDTQYF. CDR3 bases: TGCTGTGCTAGGGGGGAAAGCACAGATACGCAGTATTTT.

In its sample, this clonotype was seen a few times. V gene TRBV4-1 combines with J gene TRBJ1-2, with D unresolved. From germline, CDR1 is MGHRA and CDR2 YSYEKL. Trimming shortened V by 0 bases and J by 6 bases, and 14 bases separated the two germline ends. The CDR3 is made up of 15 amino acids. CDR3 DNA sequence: TGCGCCAGCAGCCAAGACCCCGTATTAGAGAATGGCTACACCTTC. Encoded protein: CASSQDPVLENGYTF.

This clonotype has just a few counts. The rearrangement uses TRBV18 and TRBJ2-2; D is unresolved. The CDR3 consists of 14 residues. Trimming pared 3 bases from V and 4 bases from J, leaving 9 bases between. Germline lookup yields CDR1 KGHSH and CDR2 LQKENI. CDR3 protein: CASSPSEATGELFF. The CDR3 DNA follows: TGTGCCAGCTCACCGAGCGAAGCCACCGGGGAGCTGTTTTTT.

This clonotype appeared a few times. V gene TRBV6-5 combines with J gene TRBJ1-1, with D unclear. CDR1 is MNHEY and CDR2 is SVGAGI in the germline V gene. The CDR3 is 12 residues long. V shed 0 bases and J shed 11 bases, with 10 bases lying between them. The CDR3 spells CASSYSSDKAFF. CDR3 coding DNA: TGTGCCAGCAGTTACTCGAGTGACAAGGCTTTCTTT.

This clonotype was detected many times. DNA for the CDR3: TGTGCCAGCAGCGGTCCCGCAAGCGGGGGGGCCGAGCAGTACTTC. Translating gives CASSGPASGGAEQYF. This rearrangement joins TRBV14 to TRBJ2-7, with 10 bases fitting TRBD2. Per the germline V gene, CDR1 is SGHDN and CDR2 is FVKESK. The length of the CDR3 is 15 residues. J gave up 6 bases and V 5 bases, and 10 bases lay outside the gene matches. The complete variable domain, with remaining parts taken from reference TRBV14 and TRBJ2-7, reads EAGVTQFPSHSVIEKGQTVTLRCDPISGHDNLYWYRRVMGKEIKFLLHFVKESKQDESGMPNNRFLAERTGGTYSTLKVQPAELEDSGVYFCASSGPASGGAEQYFGPGTRLTVT.

CDR3: CASKGSPYEQYF. The CDR3 DNA is TGTGCCAGCAAGGGGAGTCCCTACGAGCAGTACTTC. V is TRBV6-2 or TRBV6-3 and J is TRBJ2-7, with D possibly being TRBD1 or TRBD2 (5 bases each). CDR3 size: 12 residues. Germline V gene sequence: CDR1 MNHEY, CDR2 SVGEGT. V lost 7 bases and J lost 2, with 9 bases in between.

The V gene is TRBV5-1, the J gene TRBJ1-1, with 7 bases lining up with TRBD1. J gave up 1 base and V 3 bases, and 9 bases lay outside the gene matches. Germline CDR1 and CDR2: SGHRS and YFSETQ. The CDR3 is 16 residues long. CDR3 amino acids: CASSSSRTGPNTEAFF. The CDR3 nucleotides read TGCGCCAGCAGCTCATCTCGGACAGGTCCGAACACTGAAGCTTTCTTT.

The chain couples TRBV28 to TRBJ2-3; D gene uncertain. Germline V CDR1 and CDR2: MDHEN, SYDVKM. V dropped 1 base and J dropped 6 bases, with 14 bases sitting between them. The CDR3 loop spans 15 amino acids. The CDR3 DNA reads TGTGCCAGCAGTTTATTCTCCGTTGGACCGGATACGCAGTATTTT. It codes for CASSLFSVGPDTQYF.

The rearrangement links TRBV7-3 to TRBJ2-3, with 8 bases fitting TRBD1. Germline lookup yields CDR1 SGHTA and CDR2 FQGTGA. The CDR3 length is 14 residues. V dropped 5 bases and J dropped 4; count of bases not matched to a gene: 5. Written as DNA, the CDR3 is TGTGCCAGCAGCACCCGGACAGGGCCAGATACGCAGTATTTT. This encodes CASSTRTGPDTQYF. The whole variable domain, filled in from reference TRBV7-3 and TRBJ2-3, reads GAGVSQTPSNKVTEKGKYVELRCDPISGHTALYWYRQSLGQGPEFLIYFQGTGAADDSGLPNDRFFAVRPEGSVSTLKIQRTERGDSAVYLCASSTRTGPDTQYFGPGTRLTVL.